This T cell receptor beta chain was sequenced during a study of graft-versus-host responses after intestinal transplantation. Study in general: Each transplant was multivisceral, liver-intestinal, or isolated intestinal. Study observations and caveats: GvH clones detected in recipient marrow included some appearing first in ileum or blood. Early post-transplant HvG declines tracked with peak circulating GvH clone levels.

Germline V gene lookup returns CDR1 LNHDA and CDR2 SQIVND (reference sequence). The CDR3 loop spans 14 amino acids. V was pared by 1 base and J by 10 bases, with 7 bases of the junction left unmatched. Libraries were prepared by immunoSEQ multiplex PCR; TCRdb keeps only in-frame clonotypes and omits some of them. The sample lists about 120,000 clones, about 95% occurring once. A word on this clone: Its antigen is as yet unknown.

The chain has TRBV19 and TRBJ2-1; 7 bases match TRBD2. The clonotype was recovered from a human donor who received an intestinal transplant. Sequences were derived from unstimulated CD8+ T cells sorted from spleen or lymph node cells, sampled before intestinal transplant. CDR3 region: CASSIVGLGGEQFF. CDR3 coding DNA: TGTGCCAGTAGTATAGTTGGATTGGGGGGGGAGCAGTTCTTC.